This T cell receptor (beta chain) emerged from a study of control samples from healthy donors and cancer patients. The CDR3 contains 12 residues. Per germline, CDR1 SEHNR and CDR2 FQNEAQ (reference sequence). V lost 4 bases to trimming and J lost 5 bases, with 8 bases between them. This clone was detected only a few times. TCRdb keeps only in-frame clones here, not all; method: immunoSEQ multiplex PCR. Of about 130,000 clones in the sample, less than 95% were seen once. The TCR sequence derives from a man younger than 30 in good health. The rearrangement joins TRBV7-9 to TRBJ1-2; D is uncertain. The specimen sequenced was blood. The CDR3 is CASSSLLYGYTF. The CDR3, as DNA: TGTGCCAGCAGCTCCCTCCTTTATGGCTACACCTTC. Filled out from reference TRBV7-9 and TRBJ1-2, the complete variable domain reads DTGVSQNPRHKITKRGQNVTFRCDPISEHNRLYWYRQTLGQGPEFLTYFQNEAQLEKSRLLSDRFSAERPKGSFSTLEIQRTEQGDSAMYLCASSSLLYGYTFGSGTRLTVV.